This TCR beta chain was captured by sequencing in a study of human T cells and chemical hapten exposure. This clonotype was observed a few times. One entry per CDR3 protein, called by TCRdb with MiXCR from the RACE reads. The sample records roughly 100,000 distinct CDR3 sequences, nearly 35% being singletons. The time point is: patch test 3, about 24 weeks after DPC sensitization. Treatment here: therapeutic diphenylcyclopropenone sensitization with weekly scalp DPC. The sequencing used whole blood, collected in connection with sensitization to the hapten diphenylcyclopropenone (DPC). The source is a man aged 35-49 years with alopecia areata. Some clones in this sample may be carry-over from other donors' samples.

This CDR3 is CASSIPVGGGYTF. CDR3 coding DNA: TGTGCCAGTAGTATTCCCGTCGGGGGTGGCTACACCTTC. This chain connects TRBV19 to TRBJ1-2; a possible D gene is TRBD1 (5 bases). V lost 3 bases and J lost 7, with 12 bases in between. The CDR3 totals 13 residues. The germline CDR1 and CDR2 sequences are LNHDA and SQIVND (reference sequence).